This T cell receptor (beta chain) was obtained from a study of shared clonotypes between healthy human individuals. The wider study: There were three CD4 naive, three CD4 memory, two CD8 naive and one CD8 memory plates per donor. Study-wide results and caveats: Compared with clonotypes that all four donors shared, non-shared clonotypes had lower generation probabilities. Clonotypes that were shared across four donors made up roughly 5% of naive CD4 clonotypes. Blood alone was sampled, and tissue repertoires likely differ.

Looked up from germline, CDR1 is LNHDA and CDR2 is SQIVND (reference sequence). This CDR3 comprises 14 residues. Trimming stripped 1 base from V and 0 bases from J, with 6 bases between. Method: immunoSEQ multiplex PCR; TCRdb's copy keeps in-frame clones and lacks some. In the table there are under 2,500,000 clones, almost 96% of which are singletons. Concerning this clone itself: The target antigen is unknown.

Sequences were obtained from naive CD4+ T cells sorted from blood. Subset specified: CD45RA+ positively selected. This receptor was taken from a man younger than 30 in good health. The chain combines TRBV19 with TRBJ1-1; D remains unclear. Here the CDR3 reads CASSIGDLNTEAFF. The DNA of the CDR3 is TGTGCCAGTAGTATAGGCGACCTGAACACTGAAGCTTTCTTT.